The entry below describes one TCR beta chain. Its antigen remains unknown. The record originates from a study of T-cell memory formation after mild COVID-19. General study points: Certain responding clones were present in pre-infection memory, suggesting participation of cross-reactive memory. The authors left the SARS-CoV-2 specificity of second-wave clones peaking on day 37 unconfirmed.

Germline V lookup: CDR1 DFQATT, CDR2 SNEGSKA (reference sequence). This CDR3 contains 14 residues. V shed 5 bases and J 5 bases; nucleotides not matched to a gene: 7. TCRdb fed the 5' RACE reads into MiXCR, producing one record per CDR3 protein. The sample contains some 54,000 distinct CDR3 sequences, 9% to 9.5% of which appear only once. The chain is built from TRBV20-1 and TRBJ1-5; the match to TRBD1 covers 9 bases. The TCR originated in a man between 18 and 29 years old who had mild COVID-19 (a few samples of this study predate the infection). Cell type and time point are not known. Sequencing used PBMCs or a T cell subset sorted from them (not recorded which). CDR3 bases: TGCAGTGCTTTATTAACAGGGGGCCATCAGCCCCAGCATTTT. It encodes CSALLTGGHQPQHF.